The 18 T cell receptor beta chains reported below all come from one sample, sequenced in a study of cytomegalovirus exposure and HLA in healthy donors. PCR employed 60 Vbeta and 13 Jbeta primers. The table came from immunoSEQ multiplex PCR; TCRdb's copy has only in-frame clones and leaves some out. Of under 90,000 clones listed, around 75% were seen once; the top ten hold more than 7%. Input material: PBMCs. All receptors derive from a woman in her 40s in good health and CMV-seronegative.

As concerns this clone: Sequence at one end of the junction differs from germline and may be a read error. The CDR3 reads CSSSRSSYEQYF. The CDR3 bases are TGTTCCAGCAGCCGGAGCTCCTACGAGCAGTACTTC. J is TRBJ2-7 and V is TRBV7-9, with unresolved D. CDR3 length: 12 amino acids. Germline V gene lookup returns CDR1 SEHNR and CDR2 FQNEAQ (reference sequence).

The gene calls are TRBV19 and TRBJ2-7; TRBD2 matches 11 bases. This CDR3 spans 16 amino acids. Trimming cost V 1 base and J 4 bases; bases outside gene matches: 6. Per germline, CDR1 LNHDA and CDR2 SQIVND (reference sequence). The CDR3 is CASSIASGTSGYEQYF. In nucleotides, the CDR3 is TGTGCCAGTAGTATAGCATCCGGGACTAGCGGATACGAGCAGTACTTC.

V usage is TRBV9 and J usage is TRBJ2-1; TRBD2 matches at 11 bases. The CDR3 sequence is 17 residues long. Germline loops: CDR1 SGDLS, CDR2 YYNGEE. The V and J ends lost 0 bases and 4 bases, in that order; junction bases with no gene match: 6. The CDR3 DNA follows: TGTGCCAGCAGCGTAGATCTAGCGGGGGGTGGGTACAATGAGCAGTTCTTC. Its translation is CASSVDLAGGGYNEQFF. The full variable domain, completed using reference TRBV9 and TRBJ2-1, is DSGVTQTPKHLITATGQRVTLRCSPRSGDLSVYWYQQSLDQGLQFLIQYYNGEERAKGNILERFSAQQFPDLHSELNLSSLELGDSALYFCASSVDLAGGGYNEQFFGPGTRLTVL.

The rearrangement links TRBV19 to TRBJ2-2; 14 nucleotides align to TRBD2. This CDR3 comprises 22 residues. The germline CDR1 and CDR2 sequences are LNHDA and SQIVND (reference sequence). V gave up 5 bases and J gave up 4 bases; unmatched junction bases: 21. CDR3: CASSHRTGGGLAGGRSTGELFF. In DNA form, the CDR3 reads TGTGCCAGTAGTCACCGGACAGGGGGTGGACTAGCGGGAGGTCGTAGCACCGGGGAGCTGTTTTTT.

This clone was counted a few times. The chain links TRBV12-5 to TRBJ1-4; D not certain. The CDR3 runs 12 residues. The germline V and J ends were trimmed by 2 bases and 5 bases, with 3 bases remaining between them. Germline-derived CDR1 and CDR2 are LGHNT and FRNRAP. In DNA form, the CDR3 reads TGTGCTAGTGGTTTGACAAATGAAAAACTGTTTTTT. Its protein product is CASGLTNEKLFF.

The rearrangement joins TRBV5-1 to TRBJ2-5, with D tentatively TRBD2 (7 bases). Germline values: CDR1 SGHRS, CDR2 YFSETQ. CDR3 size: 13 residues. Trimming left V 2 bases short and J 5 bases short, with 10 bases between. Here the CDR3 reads CASSFGGLETQYF. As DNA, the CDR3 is TGCGCCAGCAGCTTCGGGGGGCTGGAGACCCAGTACTTC.

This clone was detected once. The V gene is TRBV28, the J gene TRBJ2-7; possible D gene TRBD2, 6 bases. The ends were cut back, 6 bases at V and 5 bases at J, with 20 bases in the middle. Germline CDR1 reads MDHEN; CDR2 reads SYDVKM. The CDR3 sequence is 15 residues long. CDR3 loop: CASSPVGLLRNEQYF. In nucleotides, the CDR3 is TGTGCCAGCAGCCCGGTAGGACTACTGAGGAACGAGCAGTACTTC. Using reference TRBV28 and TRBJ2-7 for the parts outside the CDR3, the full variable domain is DVKVTQSSRYLVKRTGEKVFLECVQDMDHENMFWYRQDPGLGLRLIYFSYDVKMKEKGDIPEGYSVSREKKERFSLILESASTNQTSMYLCASSPVGLLRNEQYFGPGTRLTVT.

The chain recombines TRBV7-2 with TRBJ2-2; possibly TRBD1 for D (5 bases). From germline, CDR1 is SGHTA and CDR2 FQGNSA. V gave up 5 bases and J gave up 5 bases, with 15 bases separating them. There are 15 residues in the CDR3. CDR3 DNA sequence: TGTGCCAGCAGCGTAATTACGCCAGGGACCGGGGAGCTGTTTTTT. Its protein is CASSVITPGTGELFF.

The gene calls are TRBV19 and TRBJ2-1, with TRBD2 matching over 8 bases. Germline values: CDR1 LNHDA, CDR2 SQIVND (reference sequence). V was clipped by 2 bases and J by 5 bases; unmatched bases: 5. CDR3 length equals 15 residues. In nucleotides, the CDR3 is TGTGCCAGTAGTATACGTAGCGGGGAAGACAATGAGCAGTTCTTC. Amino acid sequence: CASSIRSGEDNEQFF.

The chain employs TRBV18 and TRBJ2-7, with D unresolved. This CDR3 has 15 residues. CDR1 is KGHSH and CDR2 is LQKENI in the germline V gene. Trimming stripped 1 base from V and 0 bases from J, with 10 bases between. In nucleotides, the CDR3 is TGTGCCAGCTCACCACTAGCACAACCCTCCTACGAGCAGTACTTC. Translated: CASSPLAQPSYEQYF.

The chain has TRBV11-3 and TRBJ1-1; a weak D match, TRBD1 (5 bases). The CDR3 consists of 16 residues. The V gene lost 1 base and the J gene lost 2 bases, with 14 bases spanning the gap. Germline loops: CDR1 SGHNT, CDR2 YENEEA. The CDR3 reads CASSLGGGAKNTEAFF. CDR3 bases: TGTGCCAGCAGCTTAGGCGGGGGTGCAAAAAACACTGAAGCTTTCTTT.

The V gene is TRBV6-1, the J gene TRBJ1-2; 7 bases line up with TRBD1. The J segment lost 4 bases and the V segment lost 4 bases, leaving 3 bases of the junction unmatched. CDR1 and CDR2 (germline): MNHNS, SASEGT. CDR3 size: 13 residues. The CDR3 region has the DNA TGTGCCAGCAGTGGAGGACAGGTCTATGGCTACACCTTC. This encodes CASSGGQVYGYTF.

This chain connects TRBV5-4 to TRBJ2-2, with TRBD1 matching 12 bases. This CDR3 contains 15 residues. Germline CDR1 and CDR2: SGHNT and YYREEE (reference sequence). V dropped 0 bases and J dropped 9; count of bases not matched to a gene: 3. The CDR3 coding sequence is TGTGCCAGCAGCTTGGACGGGACAGGGGGCAGGGAGCTGTTTTTT. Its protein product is CASSLDGTGGRELFF.

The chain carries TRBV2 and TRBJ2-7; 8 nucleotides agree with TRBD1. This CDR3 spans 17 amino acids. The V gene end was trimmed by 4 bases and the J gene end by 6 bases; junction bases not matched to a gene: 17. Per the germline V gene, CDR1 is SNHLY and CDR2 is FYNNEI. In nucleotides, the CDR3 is TGTGCCAGCAGTGGAAGAACTGAGGACAGGGTTCGTGGCGAGCAGTACTTC. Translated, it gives CASSGRTEDRVRGEQYF.

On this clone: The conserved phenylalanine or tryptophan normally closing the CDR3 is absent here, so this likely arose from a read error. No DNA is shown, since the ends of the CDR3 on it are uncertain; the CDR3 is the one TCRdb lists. CDR3 amino acids: CASPLERSRQGSN. The chain recombines TRBV21-1 with TRBJ1-2; the table's TRBD1 call for D was not verified on the DNA. TRBV21-1 is listed as a pseudogene. The CDR3 adds up to 13 amino acids, both ends counted.

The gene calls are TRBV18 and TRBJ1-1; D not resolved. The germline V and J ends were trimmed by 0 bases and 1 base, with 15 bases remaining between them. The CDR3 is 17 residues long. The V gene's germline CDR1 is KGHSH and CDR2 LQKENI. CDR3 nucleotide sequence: TGTGCCAGCTCACCACCGGAGGTGCCAGTAAAGAACACTGAAGCTTTCTTT. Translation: CASSPPEVPVKNTEAFF.

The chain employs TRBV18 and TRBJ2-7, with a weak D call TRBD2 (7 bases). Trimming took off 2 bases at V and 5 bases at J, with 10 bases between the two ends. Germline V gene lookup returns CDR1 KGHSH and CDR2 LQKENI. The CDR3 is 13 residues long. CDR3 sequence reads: CASSPGGGDEQYF. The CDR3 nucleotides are TGTGCCAGCTCACCAGGAGGGGGGGACGAGCAGTACTTC.

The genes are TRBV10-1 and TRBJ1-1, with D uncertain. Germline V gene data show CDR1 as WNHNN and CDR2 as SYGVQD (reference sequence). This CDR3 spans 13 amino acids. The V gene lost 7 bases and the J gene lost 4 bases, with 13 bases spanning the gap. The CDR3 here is CASTPGEGTEAFF. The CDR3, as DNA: TGCGCCAGCACTCCTGGGGAGGGCACTGAAGCTTTCTTT.